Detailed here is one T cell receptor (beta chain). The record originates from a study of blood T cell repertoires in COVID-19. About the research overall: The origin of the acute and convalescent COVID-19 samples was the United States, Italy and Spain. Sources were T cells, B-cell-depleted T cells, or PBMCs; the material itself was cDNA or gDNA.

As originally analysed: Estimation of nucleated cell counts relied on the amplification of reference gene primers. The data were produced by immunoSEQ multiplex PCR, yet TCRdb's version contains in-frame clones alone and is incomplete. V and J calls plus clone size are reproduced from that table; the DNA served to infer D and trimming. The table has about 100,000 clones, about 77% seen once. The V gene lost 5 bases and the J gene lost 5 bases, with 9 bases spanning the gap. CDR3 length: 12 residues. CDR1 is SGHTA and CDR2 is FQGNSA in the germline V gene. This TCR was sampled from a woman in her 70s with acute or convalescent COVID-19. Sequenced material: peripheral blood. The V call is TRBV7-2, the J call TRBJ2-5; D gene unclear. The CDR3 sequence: CASSDLRETQYF. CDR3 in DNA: TGTGCCAGCAGCGATCTCCGGGAGACCCAGTACTTC.